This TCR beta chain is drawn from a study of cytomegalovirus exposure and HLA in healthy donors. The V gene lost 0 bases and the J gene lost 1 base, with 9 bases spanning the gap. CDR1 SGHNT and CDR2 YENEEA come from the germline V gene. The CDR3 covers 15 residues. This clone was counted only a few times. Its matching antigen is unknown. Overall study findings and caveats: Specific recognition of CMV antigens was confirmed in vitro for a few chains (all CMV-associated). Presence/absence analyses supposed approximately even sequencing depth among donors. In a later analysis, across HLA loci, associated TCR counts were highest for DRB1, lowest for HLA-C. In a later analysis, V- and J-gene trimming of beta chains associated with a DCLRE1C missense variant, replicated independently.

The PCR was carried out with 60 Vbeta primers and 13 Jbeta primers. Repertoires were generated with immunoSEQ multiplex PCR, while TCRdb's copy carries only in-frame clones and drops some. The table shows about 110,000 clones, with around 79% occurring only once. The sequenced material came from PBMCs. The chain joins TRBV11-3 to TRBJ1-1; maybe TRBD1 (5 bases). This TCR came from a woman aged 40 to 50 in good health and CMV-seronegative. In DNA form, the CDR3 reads TGTGCCAGCAGCTTAGAAGGACAAAAGAACACTGAAGCTTTCTTT. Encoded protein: CASSLEGQKNTEAFF.